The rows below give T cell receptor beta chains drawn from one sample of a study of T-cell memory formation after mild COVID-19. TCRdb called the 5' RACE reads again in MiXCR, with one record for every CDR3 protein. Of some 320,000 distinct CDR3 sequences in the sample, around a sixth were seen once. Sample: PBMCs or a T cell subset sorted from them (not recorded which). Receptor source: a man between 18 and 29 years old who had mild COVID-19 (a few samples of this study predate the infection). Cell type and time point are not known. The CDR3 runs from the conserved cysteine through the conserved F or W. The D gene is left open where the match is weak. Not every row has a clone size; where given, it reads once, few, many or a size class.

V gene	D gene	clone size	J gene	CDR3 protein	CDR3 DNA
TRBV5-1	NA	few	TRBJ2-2	CASSLSLTGELFF	TGCGCCAGCAGCTTGTCCCTCACCGGGGAGCTGTTTTTT
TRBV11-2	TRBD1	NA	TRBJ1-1	CASSYRQGSTEAFF	TGTGCCAGCAGCTACCGACAGGGGTCGACTGAAGCTTTCTTT
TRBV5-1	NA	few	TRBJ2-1	CASSLRTGAYYNEQFF	TGCGCCAGCAGCTTGCGGACGGGGGCCTACTACAATGAGCAGTTCTTC
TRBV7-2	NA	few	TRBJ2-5	CASSYDSNQETQYF	TGTGCCAGCAGCTACGACAGCAACCAAGAGACCCAGTACTTC
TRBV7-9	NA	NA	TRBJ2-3	CASRGDGQDGDTQYF	TGTGCCAGCAGGGGAGACGGGCAAGATGGGGATACGCAGTATTTT
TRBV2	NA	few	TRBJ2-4	CASSAGYPPIQYF	TGTGCCAGCAGTGCGGGGTACCCCCCCATTCAGTACTTC
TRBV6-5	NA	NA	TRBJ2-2	CASRTGLTGELFF	TGTGCCAGCAGAACCGGGTTAACCGGGGAGCTGTTTTTT
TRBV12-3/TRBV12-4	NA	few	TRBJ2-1	CASSSRSGPNEQFF	TGTGCCAGCAGTTCCCGTTCCGGCCCCAATGAGCAGTTCTTC
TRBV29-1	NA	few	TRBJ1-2	CSVDRNPNYGYTF	TGCAGCGTCGACAGGAATCCTAACTATGGCTACACCTTC
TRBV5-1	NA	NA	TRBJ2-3	CASSWAPVLAGRADTQYF	TGCGCCAGCAGCTGGGCCCCCGTCTTGGCAGGGCGAGCAGATACGCAGTATTTT
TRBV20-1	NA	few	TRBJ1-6	CSARIPGSRSSPLHF	TGCAGTGCTAGGATACCGGGAAGTAGGAGTTCACCCCTCCACTTT
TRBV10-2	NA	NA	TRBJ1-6	CASSLGSSSTPLHF	TGCGCCAGCAGTTTAGGGTCGTCATCTACACCCCTCCACTTT
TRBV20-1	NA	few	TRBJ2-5	CSARDRAAETQYF	TGCAGTGCTAGAGACAGGGCGGCGGAGACCCAGTACTTC
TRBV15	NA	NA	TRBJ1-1	CATSRNTEAFF	TGTGCCACCAGCAGGAACACTGAAGCTTTCTTT
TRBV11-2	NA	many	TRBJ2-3	CASSLEYTDTQYF	TGTGCCAGCAGCTTAGAATACACAGATACGCAGTATTTT
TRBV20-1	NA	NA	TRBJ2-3	CSALSPTSTDTQYF	TGCAGTGCTTTATCTCCTACTAGCACAGATACGCAGTATTTT
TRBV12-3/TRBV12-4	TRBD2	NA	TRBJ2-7	CASRTAGGAYEQYF	TGTGCCAGCAGAACCGCGGGGGGCGCCTACGAGCAGTACTTC
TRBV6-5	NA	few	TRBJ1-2	CASRMPTGNYGYTF	TGTGCCAGCCGTATGCCGACCGGAAACTATGGCTACACCTTC
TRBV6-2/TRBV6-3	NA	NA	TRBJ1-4	CASSYSADLHTAGPEELFF	TGTGCCAGCAGTTACTCAGCAGATCTGCATACCGCCGGCCCCGAAGAACTGTTTTTT
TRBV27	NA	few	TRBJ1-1	CASSLLQNTEAFF	TGTGCCAGCAGTTTACTCCAGAACACTGAAGCTTTCTTT
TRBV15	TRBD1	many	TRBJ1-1	CATSSFTGTEQRRTEAFF	TGTGCCACCAGCAGCTTCACCGGGACAGAACAGAGGCGCACTGAAGCTTTCTTT
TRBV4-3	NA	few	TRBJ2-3	CASSQEGREGTDTQYF	TGCGCCAGCAGCCAAGAAGGAAGGGAGGGCACAGATACGCAGTATTTT
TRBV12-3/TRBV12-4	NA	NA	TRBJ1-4	CASSLVTAEKLFF	TGTGCCAGCAGTTTGGTGACAGCCGAAAAACTGTTTTTT
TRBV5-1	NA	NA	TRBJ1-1	CASSVGLSEAFF	TGCGCCAGCAGCGTCGGACTCTCTGAAGCTTTCTTT
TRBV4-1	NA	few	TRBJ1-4	CASSPWVRGNEKLFF	TGCGCCAGCAGCCCCTGGGTTAGAGGAAATGAAAAACTGTTTTTT
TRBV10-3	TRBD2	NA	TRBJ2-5	CAISELAGKETQYF	TGTGCCATCAGTGAGTTAGCGGGGAAGGAGACCCAGTACTTC
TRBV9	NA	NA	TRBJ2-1	CASSSSEATYNEQFF	TGTGCCAGCAGCAGTTCTGAGGCCACCTACAATGAGCAGTTCTTC
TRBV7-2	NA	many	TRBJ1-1	CASSLNLGFTEAFF	TGTGCCAGCAGCTTAAATCTGGGGTTCACTGAAGCTTTCTTT
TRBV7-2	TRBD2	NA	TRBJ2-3	CASSLLTSGGLSTDTQYF	TGTGCCAGCAGTTTATTGACTAGCGGGGGATTAAGCACAGATACGCAGTATTTT
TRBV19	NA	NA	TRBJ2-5	CATDGAGGQGTQYF	TGTGCCACCGATGGGGCCGGGGGTCAAGGGACCCAGTACTTC
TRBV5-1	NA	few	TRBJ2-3	CASSLWSSSTDTQYF	TGCGCCAGCAGCTTGTGGTCGTCGAGCACAGATACGCAGTATTTT
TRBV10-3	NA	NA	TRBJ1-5	CAISRDSNQPQHF	TGTGCCATCAGCAGGGATAGCAATCAGCCCCAGCATTTT
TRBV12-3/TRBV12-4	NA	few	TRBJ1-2	CASISDSLGYTF	TGTGCCAGCATTTCGGACTCTCTTGGCTACACCTTC
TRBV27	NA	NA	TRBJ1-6	CASRKGHGAGSYNSPLHF	TGTGCCAGCAGAAAAGGACACGGGGCAGGGTCCTATAATTCACCCCTCCACTTT
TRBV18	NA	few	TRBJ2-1	CASSPPLGTDEQFF	TGTGCCAGCTCACCACCGTTAGGAACGGATGAGCAGTTCTTC
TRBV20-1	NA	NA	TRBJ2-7	CSARDPVVYEQYF	TGCAGTGCTAGAGATCCGGTTGTCTACGAGCAGTACTTC
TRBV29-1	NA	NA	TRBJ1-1	CSAAEFRDTEAFF	TGCAGCGCTGCAGAGTTCCGTGACACTGAAGCTTTCTTT
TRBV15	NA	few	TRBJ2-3	CATSRDRELARNTQYF	TGTGCCACCAGCAGAGATCGAGAACTAGCTAGGAATACGCAGTATTTT
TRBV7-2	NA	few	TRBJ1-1	CASSLTSALWGDSVNTEAFF	TGTGCCAGCAGCTTAACGTCCGCGCTGTGGGGGGATAGTGTGAACACTGAAGCTTTCTTT
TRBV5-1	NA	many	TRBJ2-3	CASSLKITDTQYF	TGCGCCAGCAGCTTGAAGATCACAGATACGCAGTATTTT
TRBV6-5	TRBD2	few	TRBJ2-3	CASSYSGASGASTDTQYF	TGTGCCAGCAGTTACTCAGGCGCTAGCGGGGCTAGCACAGATACGCAGTATTTT
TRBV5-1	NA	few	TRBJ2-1	CASSLRFRKRSYNEQFF	TGCGCCAGCAGCTTGAGGTTCCGAAAGCGCTCCTACAATGAGCAGTTCTTC
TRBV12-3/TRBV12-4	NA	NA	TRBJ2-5	CASSPLSGETQYF	TGTGCCAGCAGTCCCTTATCAGGAGAGACCCAGTACTTC
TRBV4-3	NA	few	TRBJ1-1	CASSHLSGGADTEAFF	TGCGCCAGCAGCCATCTTAGTGGGGGCGCGGACACTGAAGCTTTCTTT
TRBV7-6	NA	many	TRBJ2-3	CASSLDGRPDTQYF	TGTGCCAGCAGCTTAGACGGAAGGCCAGATACGCAGTATTTT
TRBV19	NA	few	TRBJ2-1	CASRPTGMDEQFF	TGTGCCAGTAGACCGACAGGCATGGATGAGCAGTTCTTC
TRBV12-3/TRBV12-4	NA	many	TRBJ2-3	CASSLDRTGTDTQYF	TGTGCCAGCAGTTTGGACCGGACAGGCACAGATACGCAGTATTTT
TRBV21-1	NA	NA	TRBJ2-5	CASSKATGRVGETQYF	TGTGCCAGCAGCAAAGCGACAGGGAGGGTCGGAGAGACCCAGTACTTC
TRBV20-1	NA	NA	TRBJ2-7	CSARSDMHYEQYF	TGCAGTGCTAGATCGGACATGCACTACGAGCAGTACTTC
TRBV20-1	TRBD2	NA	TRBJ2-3	CSASDSYAGGQDTQYF	TGCAGTGCTAGTGACTCCTATGCGGGGGGGCAAGATACGCAGTATTTT
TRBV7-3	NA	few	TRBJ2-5	CASSLSAEETQYF	TGTGCCAGCAGCTTGAGTGCTGAAGAGACCCAGTACTTC
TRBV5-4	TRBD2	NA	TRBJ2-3	CASSSTSGGWADTQYF	TGTGCCAGCAGCAGCACTAGCGGGGGCTGGGCAGATACGCAGTATTTT
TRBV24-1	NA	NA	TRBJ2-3	CATSGLRDTQYF	TGTGCCACCAGTGGTTTGAGAGATACGCAGTATTTT